This TCR beta chain was recorded in a study of Graves' ophthalmopathy and Graves' hyperthyroidism. Study observations and caveats: Also, most clonotypes expanded in the thyroid above 0.001 frequency appeared in blood.

Amplification targeted the TCR beta CDR3 regions, with RNA transcripts as the source material. The first-round RT-PCR employed HTBI primers together with the Qiagen OneStep RT-PCR kit. A multiplex PCR was then performed as the second round. In TCRdb, the multiplex PCR reads were re-called with MiXCR into one record per CDR3 protein. The sample carries 300,000 to 400,000 distinct CDR3 sequences, 17% recorded once. Germline lookup yields CDR1 SNHLY and CDR2 FYNNEI. The CDR3 has 17 residues. Trimming stripped 3 bases from V and 3 bases from J, with 20 bases between. This clonotype was counted only a few times. Its specificity is unknown. Being free of ophthalmopathy for 18 months of follow-up defined stable hyperthyroidism. Among the exclusions were patients with other autoimmune diseases, uncontrolled infections, pregnancy or lactation. Clinical symptoms, serum thyroxine, TRAb, thyroid ultrasound and orbital computed tomography were relied on for diagnosis.

This sequence joins TRBV2 and TRBJ1-1; D perhaps matches TRBD1 (5 bases). The receptor comes from an adult woman with stable Graves' hyperthyroidism. Material for sequencing was peripheral blood. The CDR3 loop reads CASSESSRGFADTEAFF. CDR3 sequence (DNA): TGTGCCAGCAGTGAGTCTTCGAGGGGTTTTGCGGACACTGAAGCTTTCTTT.